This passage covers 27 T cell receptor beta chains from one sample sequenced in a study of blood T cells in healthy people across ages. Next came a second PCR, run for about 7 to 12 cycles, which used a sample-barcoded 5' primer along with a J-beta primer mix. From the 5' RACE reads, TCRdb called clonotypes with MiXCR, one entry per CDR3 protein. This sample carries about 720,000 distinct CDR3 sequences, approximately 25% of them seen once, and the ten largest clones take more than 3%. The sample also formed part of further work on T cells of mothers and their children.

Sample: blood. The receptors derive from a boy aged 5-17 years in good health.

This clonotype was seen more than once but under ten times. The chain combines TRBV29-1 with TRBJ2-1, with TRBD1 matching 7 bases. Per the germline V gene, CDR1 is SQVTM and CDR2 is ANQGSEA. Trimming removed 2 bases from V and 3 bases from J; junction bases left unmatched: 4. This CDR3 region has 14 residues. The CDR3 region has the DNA TGCAGCGTTGAACCCCGGACAGGCTACAATGAGCAGTTCTTC. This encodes CSVEPRTGYNEQFF.

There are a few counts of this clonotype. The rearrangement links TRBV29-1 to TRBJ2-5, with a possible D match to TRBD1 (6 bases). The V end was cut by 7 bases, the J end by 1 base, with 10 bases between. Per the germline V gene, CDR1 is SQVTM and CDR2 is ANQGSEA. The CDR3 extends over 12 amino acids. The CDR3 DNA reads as TGCAGCGGATGGGACATCCAAGAGACCCAGTACTTC. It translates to CSGWDIQETQYF.

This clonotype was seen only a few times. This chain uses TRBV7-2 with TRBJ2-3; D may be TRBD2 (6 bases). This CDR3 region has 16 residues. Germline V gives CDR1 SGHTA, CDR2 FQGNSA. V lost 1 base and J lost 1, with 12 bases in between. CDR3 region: CASSLVLSSGTDTQYF. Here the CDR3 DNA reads TGTGCCAGCAGCTTAGTCCTATCTAGCGGCACAGATACGCAGTATTTT.

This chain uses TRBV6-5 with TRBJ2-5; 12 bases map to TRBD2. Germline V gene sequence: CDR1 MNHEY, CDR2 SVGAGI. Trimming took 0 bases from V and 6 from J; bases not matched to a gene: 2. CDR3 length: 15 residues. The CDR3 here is CASSYSRTSGKTQYF. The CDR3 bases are TGTGCCAGCAGTTACTCGAGGACTAGCGGGAAGACCCAGTACTTC.

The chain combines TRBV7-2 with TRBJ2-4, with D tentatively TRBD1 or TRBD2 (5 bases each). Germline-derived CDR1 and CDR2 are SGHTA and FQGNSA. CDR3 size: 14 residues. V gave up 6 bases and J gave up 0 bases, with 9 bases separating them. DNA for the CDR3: TGTGCCAGCAGGGGGACCGTAGCCAAAAACATTCAGTACTTC. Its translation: CASRGTVAKNIQYF.

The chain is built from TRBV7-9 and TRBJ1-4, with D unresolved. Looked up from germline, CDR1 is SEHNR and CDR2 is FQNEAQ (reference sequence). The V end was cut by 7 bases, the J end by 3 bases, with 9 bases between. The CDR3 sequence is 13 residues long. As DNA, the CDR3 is TGTGCCAGCAACCGGAGTCCTAATGAAAAACTGTTTTTT. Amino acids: CASNRSPNEKLFF.

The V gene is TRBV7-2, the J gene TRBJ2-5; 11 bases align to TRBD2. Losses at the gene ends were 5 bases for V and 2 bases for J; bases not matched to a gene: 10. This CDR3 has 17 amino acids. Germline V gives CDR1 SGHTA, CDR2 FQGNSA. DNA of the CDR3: TGTGCCAGCAGCCGGCATACTAGCGGGAGTGGTCAAGAGACCCAGTACTTC. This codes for CASSRHTSGSGQETQYF. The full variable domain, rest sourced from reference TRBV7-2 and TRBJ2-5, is GAGVSQSPSNKVTEKGKDVELRCDPISGHTALYWYRQSLGQGLEFLIYFQGNSAPDKSGLPSDRFSAERTGGSVSTLTIQRTQQEDSAVYLCASSRHTSGSGQETQYFGPGTRLLVL.

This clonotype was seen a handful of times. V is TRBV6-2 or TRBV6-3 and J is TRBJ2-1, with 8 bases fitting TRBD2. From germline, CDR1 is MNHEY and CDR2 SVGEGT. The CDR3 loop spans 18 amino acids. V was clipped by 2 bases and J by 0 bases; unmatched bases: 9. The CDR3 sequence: CASSYPRQGTSSYNEQFF. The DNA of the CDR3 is TGTGCCAGCAGTTACCCTAGGCAGGGGACTAGCTCCTACAATGAGCAGTTCTTC.

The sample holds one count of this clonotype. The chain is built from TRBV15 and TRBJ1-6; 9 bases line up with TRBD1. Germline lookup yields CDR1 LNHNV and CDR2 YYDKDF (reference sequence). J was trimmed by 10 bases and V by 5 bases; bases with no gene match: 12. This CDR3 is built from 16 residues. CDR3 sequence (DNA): TGTGCCACCAGCGCCTGGGGACAGGGAGGAGGCTCACCCCTCCACTTT. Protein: CATSAWGQGGGSPLHF.

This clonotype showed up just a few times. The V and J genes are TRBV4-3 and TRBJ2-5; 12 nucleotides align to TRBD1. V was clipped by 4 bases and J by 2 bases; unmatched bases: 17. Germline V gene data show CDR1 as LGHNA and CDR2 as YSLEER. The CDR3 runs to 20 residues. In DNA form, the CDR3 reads TGCGCCAGCAGCCCCTCAACCGGGACAGGGGGCGTTGGGTGGCAAGAGACCCAGTACTTC. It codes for CASSPSTGTGGVGWQETQYF.

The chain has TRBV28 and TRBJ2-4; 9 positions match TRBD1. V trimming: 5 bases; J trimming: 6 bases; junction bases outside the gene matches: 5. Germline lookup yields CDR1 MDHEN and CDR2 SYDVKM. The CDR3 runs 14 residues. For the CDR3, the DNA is TGTGCCAGCAGTACAGGGGGCTCGGGAAACATTCAGTACTTC. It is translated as CASSTGGSGNIQYF.

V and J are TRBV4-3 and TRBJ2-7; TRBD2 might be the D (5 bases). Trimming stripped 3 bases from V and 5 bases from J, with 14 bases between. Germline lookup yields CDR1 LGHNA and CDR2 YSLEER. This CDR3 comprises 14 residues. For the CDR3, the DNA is TGCGCCAGCAGCCAGGGCGAGGGTTGGAACGAGCAGTACTTC. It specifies CASSQGEGWNEQYF.

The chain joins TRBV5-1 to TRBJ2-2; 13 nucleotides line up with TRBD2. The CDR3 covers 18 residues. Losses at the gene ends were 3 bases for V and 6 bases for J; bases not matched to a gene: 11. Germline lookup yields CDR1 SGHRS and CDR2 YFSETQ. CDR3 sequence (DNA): TGCGCCAGCAGCTACGGACTAGCGGGGGCCCTTAGGCCCGGGGAGCTGTTTTTT. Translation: CASSYGLAGALRPGELFF.

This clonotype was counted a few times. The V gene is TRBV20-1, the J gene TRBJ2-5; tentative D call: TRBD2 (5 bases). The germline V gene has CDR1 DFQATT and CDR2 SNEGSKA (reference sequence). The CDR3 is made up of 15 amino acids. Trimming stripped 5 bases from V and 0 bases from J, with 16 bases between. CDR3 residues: CSALTAELYQETQYF. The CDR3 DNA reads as TGCAGTGCTTTAACAGCGGAATTGTACCAAGAGACCCAGTACTTC.

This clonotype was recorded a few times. CDR3 coding DNA: TGTGCCAGCGGAGCGGGAGGGCCGAGAGAGACCCAGTACTTC. This translates into CASGAGGPRETQYF. The genes are TRBV3-1 and TRBJ2-5, with 10 bases identical to TRBD2. Per germline, CDR1 LGHDT and CDR2 YNNKEL (reference sequence). The CDR3 contains 14 residues. Trimming at V came to 8 bases and at J to 4 bases, leaving 7 bases not matched to a gene.

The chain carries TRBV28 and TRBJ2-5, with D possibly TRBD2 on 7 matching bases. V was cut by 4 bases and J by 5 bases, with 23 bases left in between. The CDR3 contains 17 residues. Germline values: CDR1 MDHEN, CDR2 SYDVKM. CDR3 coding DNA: TGTGCCAGCAGTTCGCCTTTGGGGGCGGGGGCCGGGGAGACCCAGTACTTC. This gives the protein CASSSPLGAGAGETQYF.

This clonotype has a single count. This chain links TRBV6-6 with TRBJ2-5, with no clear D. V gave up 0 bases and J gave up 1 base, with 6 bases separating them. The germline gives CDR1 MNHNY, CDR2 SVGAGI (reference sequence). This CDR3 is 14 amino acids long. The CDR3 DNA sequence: TGTGCCAGCAGTTACTCGGCAAGCCAAGAGACCCAGTACTTC. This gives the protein CASSYSASQETQYF.

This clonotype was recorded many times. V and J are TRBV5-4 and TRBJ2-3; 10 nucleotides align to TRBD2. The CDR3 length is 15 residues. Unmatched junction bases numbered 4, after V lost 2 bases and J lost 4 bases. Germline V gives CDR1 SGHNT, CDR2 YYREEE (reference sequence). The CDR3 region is CASSLSGGAADTQYF. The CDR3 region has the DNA TGTGCCAGCAGCTTAAGCGGGGGGGCAGCAGATACGCAGTATTTT. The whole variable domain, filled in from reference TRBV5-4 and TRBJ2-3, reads ETGVTQSPTHLIKTRGQQVTLRCSSQSGHNTVSWYQQALGQGPQFIFQYYREEENGRGNFPPRFSGLQFPNYSSELNVNALELDDSALYLCASSLSGGAADTQYFGPGTRLTVL.

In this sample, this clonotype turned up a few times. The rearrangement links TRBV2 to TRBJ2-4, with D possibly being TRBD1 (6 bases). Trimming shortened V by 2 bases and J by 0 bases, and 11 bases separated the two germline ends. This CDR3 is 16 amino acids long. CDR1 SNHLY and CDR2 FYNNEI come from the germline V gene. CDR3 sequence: CASSEMRGTAKNIQYF. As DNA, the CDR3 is TGTGCCAGCAGTGAAATGAGGGGGACAGCCAAAAACATTCAGTACTTC.

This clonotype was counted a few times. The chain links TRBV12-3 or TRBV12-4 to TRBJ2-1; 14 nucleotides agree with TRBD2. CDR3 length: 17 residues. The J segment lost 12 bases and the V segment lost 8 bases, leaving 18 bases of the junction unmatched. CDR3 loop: CASGTSGSSSKVRGQFF. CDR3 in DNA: TGTGCCAGCGGGACTAGCGGGAGTTCCTCTAAGGTTCGGGGGCAGTTCTTC.

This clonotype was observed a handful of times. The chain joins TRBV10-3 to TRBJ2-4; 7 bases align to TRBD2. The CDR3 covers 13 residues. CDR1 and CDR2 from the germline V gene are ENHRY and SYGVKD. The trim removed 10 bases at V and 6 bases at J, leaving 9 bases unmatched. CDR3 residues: CATTMTSTNIQYF. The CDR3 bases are TGTGCCACCACCATGACTAGCACAAACATTCAGTACTTC.

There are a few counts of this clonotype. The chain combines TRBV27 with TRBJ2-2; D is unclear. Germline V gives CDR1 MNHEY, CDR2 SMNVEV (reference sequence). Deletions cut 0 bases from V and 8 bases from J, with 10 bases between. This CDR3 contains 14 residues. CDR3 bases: TGTGCCAGCAGTTTATCCCAACCCTCTGGGGAGCTGTTTTTT. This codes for CASSLSQPSGELFF.

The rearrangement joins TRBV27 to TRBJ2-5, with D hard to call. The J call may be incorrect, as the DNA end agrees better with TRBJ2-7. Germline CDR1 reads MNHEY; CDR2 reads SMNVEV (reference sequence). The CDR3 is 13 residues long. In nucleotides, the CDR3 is TGTGCCAGCAGTTTAGGGGTACCCTACGAGCAGTACTTC. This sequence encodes CASSLGVPYEQYF.

The CDR3 loop reads CSAHRDVTTGELFF. The CDR3 nucleotides read TGCAGTGCTCACAGGGATGTGACAACCGGGGAGCTGTTTTTT. The gene calls are TRBV20-1 and TRBJ2-2, with D possibly matching TRBD1 (6 bases). Per the germline V gene, CDR1 is DFQATT and CDR2 is SNEGSKA (reference sequence). The ends were cut back, 5 bases at V and 5 bases at J, with 15 bases in the middle. The CDR3 covers 14 residues.

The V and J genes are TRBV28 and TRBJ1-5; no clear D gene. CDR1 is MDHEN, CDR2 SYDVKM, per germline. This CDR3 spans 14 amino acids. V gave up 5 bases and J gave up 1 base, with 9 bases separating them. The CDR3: CASSASISNQPQHF. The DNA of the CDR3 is TGTGCCAGCAGTGCCAGTATCAGCAATCAGCCCCAGCATTTT.

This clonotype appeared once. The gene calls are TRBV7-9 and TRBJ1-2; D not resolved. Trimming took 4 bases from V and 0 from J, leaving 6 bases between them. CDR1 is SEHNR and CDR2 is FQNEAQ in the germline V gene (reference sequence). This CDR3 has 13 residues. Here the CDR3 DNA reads TGTGCCAGCAGCTACACATCTAACTATGGCTACACCTTC. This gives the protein CASSYTSNYGYTF.

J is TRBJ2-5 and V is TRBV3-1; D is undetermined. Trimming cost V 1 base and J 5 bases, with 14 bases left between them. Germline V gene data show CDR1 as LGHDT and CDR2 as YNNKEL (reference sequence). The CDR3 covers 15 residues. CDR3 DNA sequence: TGTGCCAGCAGCCAAGTACAGTTAGTCAGCGAGACCCAGTACTTC. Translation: CASSQVQLVSETQYF.